This entry describes one T cell receptor beta chain. This clonotype was detected only a few times. It has no known antigen specificity. Within one base of it there is no much larger clone, and no base qualities were kept. The data were obtained in a study of T cells in Graves' hyperthyroidism and ophthalmopathy (dated by TCRdb to between 2018 and 2021). At the level of the whole study: Peripheral blood was sampled at the time of initial diagnosis, prior to any treatment. TCR V-J signatures able to tell the groups apart were searched for in a discovery cohort of more than 90 patients, of whom approximately 40 had Graves' ophthalmopathy and around 58 had stable Graves' hyperthyroidism. Whether ophthalmopathy could be predicted prospectively was tested in an independent validation cohort made up of roughly 20 hyperthyroidism patients plus 17 patients who later progressed to ophthalmopathy. The 90 to 100 discovery patients were randomly divided into training and test sets at a 7:3 ratio. In addition, the study compared T-cell repertoires in thyroid tissue and in blood from roughly six Graves' hyperthyroidism patients. After sampling, hyperthyroidism patients received methimazole starting at 30 mg daily, and ophthalmopathy patients received high-dose intravenous methylprednisolone. TCR Vbeta CDR3 sequencing of 120 to 150 peripheral blood samples (more than 40 ophthalmopathy, 70 to 85 hyperthyroidism and about 17 progressor patients) is reported in the paper.

The TCR beta CDR3 regions were amplified from the RNA transcripts. For the first round of RT-PCR on the TCR CDR3, the HTBI primer set was used together with the Qiagen OneStep RT-PCR kit. A second multiplex PCR round built the libraries, followed by size selection and purification. The libraries were sequenced on an Illumina HiSeq2000 using paired-end 100 bp reads. The original methods were these. SOAPnuke was used to process the raw data, with reads discarded if the reads contained adapters or uncalled bases, had a mean Phred below 15, or lacked an exact constant-primer or identifier match. COPE v1.2.5 was used to merge high-quality paired reads, and clonotypes were defined as unique nucleotide sequences. MiTCR v1.1 was used to align the clonotypes against IMGT TRBV, TRBD and TRBJ reference segments. The analysis included only V-J combinations with a frequency above 0.0001, which together covered roughly 99% of the repertoires. The TCS score was defined as the ratio of F50 (clonal expansion) to E x V (chaos), calculated using BLOSUM62-based TCRdist between CDR3 peptides within each V-J. Welch's t-statistics and random forest reduced roughly 500 V-J features to about 13, which were used in a naive Bayes classifier (R e1071). Clones were called with MiXCR by TCRdb after fastp trimmed the public reads at Q25, and only in-frame beta chains were retained. Rows with a matching CDR3 protein are joined into one entry that keeps the most common DNA and genes. The V and J calls, along with clone size, are taken from TCRdb and not from the paper's own processing. This sample has 600,000 or so distinct CDR3 sequences in its table, and 15% to 20% of those were observed once. Clones ranked in the top ten supply around 4% of the sample.

Graves' hyperthyroidism was defined as stable when no progression to ophthalmopathy occurred over 18 months of follow-up. Hyperthyroidism patients were newly diagnosed, had a disease duration of under 2 months, and were aged 18 to 65 years. The study excluded patients with uncontrolled infections, other autoimmune diseases, pregnancy or lactation. Diagnoses were based on clinical symptoms, serum thyroxine and TRAb, thyroid ultrasound and orbital computed tomography. PBMCs were isolated from 8 to 10 ml of fresh peripheral blood by Ficoll-Paque density gradient centrifugation. Total RNA was extracted using Trizol reagent, and RNA quality was assessed on an Agilent 2100 Bioanalyzer. Based on the germline V gene (reference sequence), the CDR1 and CDR2 sequences are DFQATT and SNEGSKA. Trimming takes 3 bases from V and 0 bases from J, and the germline ends sit 11 bases apart. From cysteine to phenylalanine, the CDR3 is 15 amino acids long. CDR3 DNA only is kept here, 45 bases in frame from base 1.

Overall study outcomes, separate from this receptor: Most expanded thyroid clonotypes (frequency above 0.001) were also detected in blood, a finding suggesting that blood repertoires may reflect thyroid immune responses. No statistical method was used to fix the sample size in advance, and group allocation was not hidden from the investigators. In validation, the model predicted progression to ophthalmopathy with around 71% sensitivity and around 72% specificity, a median of approximately 6.5 months before onset. In cross-validation, a model built on a 13 V-J signature told ophthalmopathy apart from stable hyperthyroidism with 85% to 90% sensitivity and roughly 81% specificity, and in testing the same model reached 80%/75%.

The sequenced sample was blood. The chain employs TRBV20-1 and TRBJ1-4; confidence is insufficient to name the D gene. The sequence came from a woman in her 30s with Graves' hyperthyroidism. The CDR3 loop reads CSARAFVATNEKLFF. The bases are TGCAGTGCTAGGGCATTCGTTGCAACTAATGAAAAACTGTTTTTT.